This T cell receptor (beta chain) was observed in a study of blood T cell repertoires in COVID-19. The assay was immunoSEQ multiplex PCR, and TCRdb's table has in-frame clones only and misses some. The table has around 110,000 clones, about 81% seen once. This CDR3 is built from 13 residues. Deletions cut 4 bases from V and 4 bases from J, with 11 bases between. V is TRBV23-1 and J is TRBJ2-7; D is perhaps TRBD2 (5 bases). TRBV23-1 is an ORF, with its function uncertain. The specimen was peripheral blood. The clonotype was recovered from a man in his 70s with acute or convalescent COVID-19. The CDR3 spells CASSPPEGYEQYF. The CDR3 nucleotides are TGCGCCAGCAGTCCGCCCGAGGGTTACGAGCAGTACTTC.